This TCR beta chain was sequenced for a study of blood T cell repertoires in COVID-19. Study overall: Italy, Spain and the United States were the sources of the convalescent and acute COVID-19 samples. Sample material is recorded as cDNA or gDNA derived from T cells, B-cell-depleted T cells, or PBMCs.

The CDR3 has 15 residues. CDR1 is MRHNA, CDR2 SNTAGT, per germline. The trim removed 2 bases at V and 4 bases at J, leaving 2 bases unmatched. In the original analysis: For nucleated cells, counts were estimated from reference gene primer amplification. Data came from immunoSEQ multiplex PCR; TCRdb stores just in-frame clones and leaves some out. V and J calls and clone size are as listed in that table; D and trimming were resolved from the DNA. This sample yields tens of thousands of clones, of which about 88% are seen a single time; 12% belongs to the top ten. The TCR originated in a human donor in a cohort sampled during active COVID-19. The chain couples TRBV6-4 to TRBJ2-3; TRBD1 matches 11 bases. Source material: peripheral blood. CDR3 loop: CASSDGQGAPDTQYF. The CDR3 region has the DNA TGTGCCAGCAGTGACGGACAGGGGGCACCAGATACGCAGTATTTT.